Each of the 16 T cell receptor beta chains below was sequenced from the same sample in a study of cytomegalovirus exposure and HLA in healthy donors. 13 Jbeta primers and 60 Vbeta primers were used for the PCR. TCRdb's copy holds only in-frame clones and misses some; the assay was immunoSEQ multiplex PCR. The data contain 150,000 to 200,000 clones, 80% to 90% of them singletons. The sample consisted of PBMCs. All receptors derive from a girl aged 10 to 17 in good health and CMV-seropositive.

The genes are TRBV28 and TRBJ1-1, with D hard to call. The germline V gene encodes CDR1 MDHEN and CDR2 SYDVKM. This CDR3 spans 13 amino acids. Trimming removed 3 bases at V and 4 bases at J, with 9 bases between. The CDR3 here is CASSLIEATEAFF. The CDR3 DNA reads TGTGCCAGCAGTTTGATAGAGGCCACTGAAGCTTTCTTT.

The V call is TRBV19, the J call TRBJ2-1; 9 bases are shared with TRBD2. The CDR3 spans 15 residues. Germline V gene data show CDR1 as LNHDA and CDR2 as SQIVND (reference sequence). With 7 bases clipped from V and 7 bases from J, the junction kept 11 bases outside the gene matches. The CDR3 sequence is CASKVSRGGLNEQFF. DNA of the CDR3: TGTGCCAGTAAGGTATCGCGGGGGGGCCTAAATGAGCAGTTCTTC.

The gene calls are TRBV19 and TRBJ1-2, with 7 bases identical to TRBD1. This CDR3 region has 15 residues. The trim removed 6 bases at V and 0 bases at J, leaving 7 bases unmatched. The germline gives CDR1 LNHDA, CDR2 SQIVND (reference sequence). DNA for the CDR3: TGTGCCAGTAGGACAGGGTTGGGCACTAACTATGGCTACACCTTC. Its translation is CASRTGLGTNYGYTF. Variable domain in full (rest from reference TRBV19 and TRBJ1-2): DGGITQSPKYLFRKEGQNVTLSCEQNLNHDAMYWYRQDPGQGLRLIYYSQIVNDFQKGDIAEGYSVSREKKESFPLTVTSAQKNPTAFYLCASRTGLGTNYGYTFGSGTRLTVV.

DNA of the CDR3: TGTGCCAGCAGCTTAGCCGGGACTAGCGTAGATGAGCAGTTCTTC. This encodes CASSLAGTSVDEQFF. V and J are TRBV7-2 and TRBJ2-1; 10 nucleotides agree with TRBD2. Looked up from germline, CDR1 is SGHTA and CDR2 is FQGNSA. After removal of 0 bases from V and 8 bases from J, the junction contained 4 bases not matched to a gene. This CDR3 has 15 amino acids.

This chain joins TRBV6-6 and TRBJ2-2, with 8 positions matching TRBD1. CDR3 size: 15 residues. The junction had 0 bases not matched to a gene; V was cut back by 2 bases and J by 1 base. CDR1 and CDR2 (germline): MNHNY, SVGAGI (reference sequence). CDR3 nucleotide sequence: TGTGCCAGCAGTTACGACAGGGGGAACACCGGGGAGCTGTTTTTT. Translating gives CASSYDRGNTGELFF.

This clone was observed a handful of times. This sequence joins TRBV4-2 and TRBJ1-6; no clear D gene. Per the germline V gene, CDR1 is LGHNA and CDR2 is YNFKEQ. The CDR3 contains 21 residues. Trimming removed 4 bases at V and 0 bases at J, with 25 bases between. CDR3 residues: CASSRAPGEDYSRSYNSPLHF. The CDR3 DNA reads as TGTGCCAGCAGCCGGGCCCCGGGAGAAGATTATAGCCGCTCCTATAATTCACCCCTCCACTTT.

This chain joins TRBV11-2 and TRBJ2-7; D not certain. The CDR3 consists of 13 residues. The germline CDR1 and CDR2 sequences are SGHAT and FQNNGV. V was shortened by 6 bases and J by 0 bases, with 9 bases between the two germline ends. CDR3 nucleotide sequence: TGTGCCAGCAGGAAGACAACCTCCTACGAGCAGTACTTC. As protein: CASRKTTSYEQYF.

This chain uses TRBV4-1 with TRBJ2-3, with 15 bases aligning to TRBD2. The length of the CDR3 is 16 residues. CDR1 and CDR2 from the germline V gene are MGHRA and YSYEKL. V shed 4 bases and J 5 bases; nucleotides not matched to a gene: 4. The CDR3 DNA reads TGCGCCAGCAGCCGGACTAGCGGGGGGGCCGAAGATACGCAGTATTTT. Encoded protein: CASSRTSGGAEDTQYF.

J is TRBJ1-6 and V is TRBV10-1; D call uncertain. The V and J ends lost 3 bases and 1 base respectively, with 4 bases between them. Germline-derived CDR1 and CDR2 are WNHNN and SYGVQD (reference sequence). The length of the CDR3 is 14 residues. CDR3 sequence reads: CASSDGSYNSPLHF. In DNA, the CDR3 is TGCGCCAGCAGTGACGGTTCCTATAATTCACCCCTCCACTTT.

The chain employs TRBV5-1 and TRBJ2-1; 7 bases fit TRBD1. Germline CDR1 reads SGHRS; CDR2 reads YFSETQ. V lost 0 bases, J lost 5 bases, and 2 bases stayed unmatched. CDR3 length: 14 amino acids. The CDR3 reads CASSLGDSHNEQFF. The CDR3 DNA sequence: TGCGCCAGCAGCTTGGGGGACAGCCACAATGAGCAGTTCTTC. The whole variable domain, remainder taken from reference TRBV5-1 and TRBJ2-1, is KAGVTQTPRYLIKTRGQQVTLSCSPISGHRSVSWYQQTPGQGLQFLFEYFSETQRNKGNFPGRFSGRQFSNSRSEMNVSTLELGDSALYLCASSLGDSHNEQFFGPGTRLTVL.

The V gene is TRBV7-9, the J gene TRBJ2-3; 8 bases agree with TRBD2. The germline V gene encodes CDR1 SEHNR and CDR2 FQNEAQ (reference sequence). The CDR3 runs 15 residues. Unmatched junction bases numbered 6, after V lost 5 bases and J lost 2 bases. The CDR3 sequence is CASSPREGFTDTQYF. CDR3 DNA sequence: TGTGCCAGCAGCCCCCGGGAGGGTTTCACAGATACGCAGTATTTT. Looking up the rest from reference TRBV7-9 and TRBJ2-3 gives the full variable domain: DTGVSQNPRHKITKRGQNVTFRCDPISEHNRLYWYRQTLGQGPEFLTYFQNEAQLEKSRLLSDRFSAERPKGSFSTLEIQRTEQGDSAMYLCASSPREGFTDTQYFGPGTRLTVL.

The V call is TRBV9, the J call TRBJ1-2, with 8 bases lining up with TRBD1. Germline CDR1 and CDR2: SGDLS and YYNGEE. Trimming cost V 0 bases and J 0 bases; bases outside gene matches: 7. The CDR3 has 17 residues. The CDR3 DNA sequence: TGTGCCAGCAGCGTAGAAGACAGGGGACCAACTAACTATGGCTACACCTTC. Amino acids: CASSVEDRGPTNYGYTF.

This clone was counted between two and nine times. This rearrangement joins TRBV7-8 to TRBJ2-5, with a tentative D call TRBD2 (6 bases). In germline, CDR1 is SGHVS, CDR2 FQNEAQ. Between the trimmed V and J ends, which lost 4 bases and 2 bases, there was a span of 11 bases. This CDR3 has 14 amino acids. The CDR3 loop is CASSYKAGQETQYF. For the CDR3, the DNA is TGTGCCAGCAGCTATAAGGCGGGGCAAGAGACCCAGTACTTC.

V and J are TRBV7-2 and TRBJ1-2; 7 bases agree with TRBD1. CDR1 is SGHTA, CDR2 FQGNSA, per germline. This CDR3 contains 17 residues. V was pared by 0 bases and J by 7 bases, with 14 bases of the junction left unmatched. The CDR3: CASSLALRGSLAFGYTF. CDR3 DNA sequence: TGTGCCAGCAGCTTAGCGCTCAGGGGGTCTTTGGCTTTTGGCTACACCTTC.

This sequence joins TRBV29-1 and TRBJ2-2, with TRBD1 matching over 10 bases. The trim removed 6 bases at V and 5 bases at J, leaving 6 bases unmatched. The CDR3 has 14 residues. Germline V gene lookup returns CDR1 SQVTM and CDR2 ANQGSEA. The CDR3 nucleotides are TGCAGCGTGGCGGGGACAGGGGTTACCGGGGAGCTGTTTTTT. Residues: CSVAGTGVTGELFF.

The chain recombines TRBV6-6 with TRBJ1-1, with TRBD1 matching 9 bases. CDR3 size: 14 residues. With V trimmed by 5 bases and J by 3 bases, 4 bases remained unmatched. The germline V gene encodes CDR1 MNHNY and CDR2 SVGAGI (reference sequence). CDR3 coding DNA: TGTGCCAGCAGTAAACAGGGGGCTGACACTGAAGCTTTCTTT. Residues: CASSKQGADTEAFF.